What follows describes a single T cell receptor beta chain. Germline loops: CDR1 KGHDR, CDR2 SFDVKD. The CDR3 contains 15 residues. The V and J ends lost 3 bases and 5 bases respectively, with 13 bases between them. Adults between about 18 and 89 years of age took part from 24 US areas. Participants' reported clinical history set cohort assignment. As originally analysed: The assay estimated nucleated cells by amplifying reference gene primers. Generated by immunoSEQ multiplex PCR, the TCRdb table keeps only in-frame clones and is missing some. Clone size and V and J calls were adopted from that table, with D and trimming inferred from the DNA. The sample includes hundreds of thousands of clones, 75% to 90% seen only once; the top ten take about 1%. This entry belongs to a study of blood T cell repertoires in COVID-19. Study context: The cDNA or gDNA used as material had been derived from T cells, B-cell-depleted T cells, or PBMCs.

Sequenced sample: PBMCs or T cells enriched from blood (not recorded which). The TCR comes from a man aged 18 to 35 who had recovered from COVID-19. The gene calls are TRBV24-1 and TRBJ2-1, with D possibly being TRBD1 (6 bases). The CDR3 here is CATSDPRTENNEQFF. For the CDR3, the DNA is TGTGCCACCAGTGATCCCCGGACAGAGAACAATGAGCAGTTCTTC.